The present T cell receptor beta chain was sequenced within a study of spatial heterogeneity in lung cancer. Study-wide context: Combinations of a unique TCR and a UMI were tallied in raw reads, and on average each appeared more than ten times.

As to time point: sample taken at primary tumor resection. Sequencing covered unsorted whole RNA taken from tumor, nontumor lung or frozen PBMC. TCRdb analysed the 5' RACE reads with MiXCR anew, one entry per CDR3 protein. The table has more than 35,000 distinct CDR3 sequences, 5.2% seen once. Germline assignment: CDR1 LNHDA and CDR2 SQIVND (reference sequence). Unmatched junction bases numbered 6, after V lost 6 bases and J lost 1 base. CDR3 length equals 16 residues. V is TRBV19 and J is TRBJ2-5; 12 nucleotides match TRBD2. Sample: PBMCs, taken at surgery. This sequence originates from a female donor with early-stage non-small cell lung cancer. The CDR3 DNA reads TGTGCCAGTAGCGATACTAGCGGGGGGAGCCAAGAGACCCAGTACTTC. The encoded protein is CASSDTSGGSQETQYF. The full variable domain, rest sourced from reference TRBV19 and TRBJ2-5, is DGGITQSPKYLFRKEGQNVTLSCEQNLNHDAMYWYRQDPGQGLRLIYYSQIVNDFQKGDIAEGYSVSREKKESFPLTVTSAQKNPTAFYLCASSDTSGGSQETQYFGPGTRLLVL.